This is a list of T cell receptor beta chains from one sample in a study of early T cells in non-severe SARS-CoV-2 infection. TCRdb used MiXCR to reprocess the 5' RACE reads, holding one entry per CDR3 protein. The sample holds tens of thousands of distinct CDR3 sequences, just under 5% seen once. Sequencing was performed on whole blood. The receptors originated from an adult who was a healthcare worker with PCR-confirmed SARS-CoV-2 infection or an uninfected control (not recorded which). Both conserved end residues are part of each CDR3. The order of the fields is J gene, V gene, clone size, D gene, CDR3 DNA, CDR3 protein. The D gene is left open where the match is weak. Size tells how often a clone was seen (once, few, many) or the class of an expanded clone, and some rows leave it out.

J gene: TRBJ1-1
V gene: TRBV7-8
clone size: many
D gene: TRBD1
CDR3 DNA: TGTGCCAGCAGCCACCCGGGACAGGGGAGTACTGAAGCTTTCTTT
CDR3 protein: CASSHPGQGSTEAFF

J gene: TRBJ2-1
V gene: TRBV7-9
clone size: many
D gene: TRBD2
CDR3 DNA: TGTGCCAGCAGCCCGGGAGGGGGGCACAACAATGAGCAGTTCTTC
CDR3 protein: CASSPGGGHNNEQFF

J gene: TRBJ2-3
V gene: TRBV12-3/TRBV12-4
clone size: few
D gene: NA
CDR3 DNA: TGTGCCAGCAGTTTAGCGGGAGAGGGACCGCAGTATTTT
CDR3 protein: CASSLAGEGPQYF

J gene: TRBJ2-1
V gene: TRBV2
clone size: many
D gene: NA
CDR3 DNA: TGTGCCAGCAATGCACTAGTCAATGAGCAGTTCTTC
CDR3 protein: CASNALVNEQFF

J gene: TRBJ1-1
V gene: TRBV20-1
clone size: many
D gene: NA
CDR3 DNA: TGCAGTGCCATGGACCGGGGACTAAACACTGAAGCTTTCTTT
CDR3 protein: CSAMDRGLNTEAFF

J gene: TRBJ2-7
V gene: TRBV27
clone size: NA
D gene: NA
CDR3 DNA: TGTGCCAGCAGTTTTCTGAGGGGGGTACAAGACGAGCAGTACTTC
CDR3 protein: CASSFLRGVQDEQYF

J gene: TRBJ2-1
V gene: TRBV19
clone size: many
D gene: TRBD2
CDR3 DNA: TGTGCCAGTAGCCCTACTAGCGGGGGGGCGCATGAGCAGTTCTTC
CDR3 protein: CASSPTSGGAHEQFF

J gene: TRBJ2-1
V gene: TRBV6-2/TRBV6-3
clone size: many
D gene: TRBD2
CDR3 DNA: TGTGCCAGCAGTTCACCTAGCGGGAGCTCCTACAATGAGCAGTTCTTC
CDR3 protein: CASSSPSGSSYNEQFF

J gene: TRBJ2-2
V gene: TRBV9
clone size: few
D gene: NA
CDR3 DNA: TGTGCCAGCAGCGGGAACAGACTCCAGAACACCGGGGAGCTGTTTTTT
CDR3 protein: CASSGNRLQNTGELFF

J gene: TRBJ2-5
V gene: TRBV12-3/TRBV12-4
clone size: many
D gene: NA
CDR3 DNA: TGTGCCAGCAGTACCACTCGGGACCCGACAAAGACCCAGTACTTC
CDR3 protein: CASSTTRDPTKTQYF

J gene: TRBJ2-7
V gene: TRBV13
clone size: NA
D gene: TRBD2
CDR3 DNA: TGTGCCAGCAGCTACTATACTAGCGGTTCCTACGAGCAGTACTTC
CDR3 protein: CASSYYTSGSYEQYF

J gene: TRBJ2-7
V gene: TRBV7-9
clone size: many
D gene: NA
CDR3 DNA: TGTGCCAGCAGCTTCAAGGGGAACTACGAGCAGTACTTC
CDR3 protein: CASSFKGNYEQYF

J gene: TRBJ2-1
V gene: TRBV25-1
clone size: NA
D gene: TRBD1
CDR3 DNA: TGTGCCAGCAGTGATACCCACAGGGGCGAGCAGTTCTTC
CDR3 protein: CASSDTHRGEQFF

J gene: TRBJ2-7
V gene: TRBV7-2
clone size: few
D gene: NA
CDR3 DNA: TGTGCCAGCAGCTTGACGTCTCAGGCCTACGAGCAGTACTTC
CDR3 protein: CASSLTSQAYEQYF

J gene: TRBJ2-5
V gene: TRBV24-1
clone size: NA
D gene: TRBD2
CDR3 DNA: TGTGCCACCAGTGATGAGTTGCTAGCGGACCAAAAGACCCAGTACTTC
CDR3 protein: CATSDELLADQKTQYF

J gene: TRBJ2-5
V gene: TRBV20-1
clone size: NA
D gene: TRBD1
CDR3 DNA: TGCAGTGCTAGACAGGGGGCAGAGACCCAGTACTTC
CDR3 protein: CSARQGAETQYF

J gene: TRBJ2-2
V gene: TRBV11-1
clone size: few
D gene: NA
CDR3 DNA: TGTGCCAGCAGCTTAGGACAGTTCGGGAACACCGGGGAGCTGTTTTTT
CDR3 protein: CASSLGQFGNTGELFF

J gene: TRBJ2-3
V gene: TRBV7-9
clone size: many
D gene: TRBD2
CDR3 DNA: TGTGCCAGCAGCTTTGGACTAGCCTCAGATACGCAGTATTTT
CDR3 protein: CASSFGLASDTQYF

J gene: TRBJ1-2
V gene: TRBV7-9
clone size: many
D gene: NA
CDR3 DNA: TGTGCCATTTCAACTACTCTGGCAGGGCTAGGGTATGGCTACACCTTC
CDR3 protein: CAISTTLAGLGYGYTF

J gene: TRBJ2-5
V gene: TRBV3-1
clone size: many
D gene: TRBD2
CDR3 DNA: TGTGCCAGCAGTCCAGGTTCAACTAGCGGGTACGGCTTGGAGACCCAGTACTTC
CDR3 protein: CASSPGSTSGYGLETQYF

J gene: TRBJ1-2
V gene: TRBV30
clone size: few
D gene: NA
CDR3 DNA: TGTGCCTGGAAAAGGGGCTCCTATGGCTACACCTTC
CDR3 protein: CAWKRGSYGYTF

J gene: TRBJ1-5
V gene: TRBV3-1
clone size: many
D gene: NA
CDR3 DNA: TGTGCCAGCAGCCAAGATAGGTACGCTCGTCAGCATTTT
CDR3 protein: CASSQDRYARQHF

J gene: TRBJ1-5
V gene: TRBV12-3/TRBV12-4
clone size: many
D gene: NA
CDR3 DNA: TGTGCCAGCAGTGGGCCCCAGGGAAGCAATCAGCCCCAGCATTTT
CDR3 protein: CASSGPQGSNQPQHF

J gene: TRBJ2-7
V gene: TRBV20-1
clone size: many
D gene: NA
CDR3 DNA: TGCAGTGCTACAGCGACCTACGAGCAGTACTTC
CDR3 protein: CSATATYEQYF

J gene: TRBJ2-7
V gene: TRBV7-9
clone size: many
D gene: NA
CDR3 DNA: TGTGCCAGCAGCTTGGAAAGCCAGTCAGAGCAGTACTTC
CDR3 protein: CASSLESQSEQYF

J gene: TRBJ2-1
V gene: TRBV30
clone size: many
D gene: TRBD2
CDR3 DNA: TGTGCCTGGAGTGCTTCAGCGGGAGCTGAGCAGTTCTTC
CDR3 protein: CAWSASAGAEQFF

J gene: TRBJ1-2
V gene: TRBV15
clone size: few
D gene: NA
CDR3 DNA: TGTGCCACCAGCAAGGGGGGCCAAGACATTAACTATGGCTACACCTTC
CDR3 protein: CATSKGGQDINYGYTF

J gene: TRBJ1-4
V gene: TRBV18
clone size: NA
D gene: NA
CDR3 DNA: TGTGCCAGCTCACCCCAGAGCGGTGAAAAACTGTTTTTT
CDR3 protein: CASSPQSGEKLFF

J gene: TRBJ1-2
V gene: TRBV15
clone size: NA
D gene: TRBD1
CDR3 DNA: TGTGCCACCAGCCCGGGACAGGGTGACTATGGCTACACCTTC
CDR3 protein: CATSPGQGDYGYTF

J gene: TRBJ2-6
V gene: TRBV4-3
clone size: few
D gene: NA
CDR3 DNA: TGCGCCAGCAGCCGAGACAGTAACTCTGGGGCCAACGTCCTGACTTTC
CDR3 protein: CASSRDSNSGANVLTF

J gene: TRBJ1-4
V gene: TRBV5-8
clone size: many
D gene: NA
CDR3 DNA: TGTGCCAGCAGCTTGGGACTGACTAATGAAAAACTGTTTTTT
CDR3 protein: CASSLGLTNEKLFF

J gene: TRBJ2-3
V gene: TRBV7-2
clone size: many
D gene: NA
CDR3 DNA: TGTGCCAGCAGCCTGGGACATTCCACAGATACGCAGTATTTT
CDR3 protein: CASSLGHSTDTQYF